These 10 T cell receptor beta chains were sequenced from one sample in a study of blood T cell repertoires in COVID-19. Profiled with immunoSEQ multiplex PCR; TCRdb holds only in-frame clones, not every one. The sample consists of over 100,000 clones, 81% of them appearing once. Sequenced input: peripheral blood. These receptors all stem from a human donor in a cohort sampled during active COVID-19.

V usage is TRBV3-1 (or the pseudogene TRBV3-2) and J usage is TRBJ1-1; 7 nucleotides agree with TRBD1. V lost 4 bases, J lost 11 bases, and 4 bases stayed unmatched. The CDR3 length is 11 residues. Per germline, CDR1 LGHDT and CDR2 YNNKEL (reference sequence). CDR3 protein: CASSRRDSAFF. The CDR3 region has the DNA TGTGCCAGCAGCCGACGGGACAGCGCTTTCTTT.

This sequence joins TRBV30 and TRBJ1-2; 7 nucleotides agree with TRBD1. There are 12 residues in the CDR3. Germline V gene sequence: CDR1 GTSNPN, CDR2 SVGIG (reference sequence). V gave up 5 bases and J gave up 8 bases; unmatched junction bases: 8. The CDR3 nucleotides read TGTGCCTGGGCAAACAGGGGTCCAGGCTACACCTTC. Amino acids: CAWANRGPGYTF. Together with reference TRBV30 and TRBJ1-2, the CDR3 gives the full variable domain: SQTIHQWPATLVQPVGSPLSLECTVEGTSNPNLYWYRQAAGRGLQLLFYSVGIGQISSEVPQNLSASRPQDRQFILSSKKLLLSDSGFYLCAWANRGPGYTFGSGTRLTVV.

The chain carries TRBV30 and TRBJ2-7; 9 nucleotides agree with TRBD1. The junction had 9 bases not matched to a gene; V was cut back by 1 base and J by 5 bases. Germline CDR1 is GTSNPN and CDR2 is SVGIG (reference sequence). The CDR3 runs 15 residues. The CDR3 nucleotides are TGTGCCTGGAGTGACAGGGGGCGCGGGCGAGACGAGCAGTACTTC. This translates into CAWSDRGRGRDEQYF.

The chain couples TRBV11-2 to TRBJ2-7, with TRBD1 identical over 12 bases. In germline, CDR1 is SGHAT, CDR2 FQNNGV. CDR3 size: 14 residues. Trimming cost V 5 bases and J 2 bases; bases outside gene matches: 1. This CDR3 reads CASSRDRGPYEQYF. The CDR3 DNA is TGTGCCAGCAGCCGGGACAGGGGGCCCTACGAGCAGTACTTC.

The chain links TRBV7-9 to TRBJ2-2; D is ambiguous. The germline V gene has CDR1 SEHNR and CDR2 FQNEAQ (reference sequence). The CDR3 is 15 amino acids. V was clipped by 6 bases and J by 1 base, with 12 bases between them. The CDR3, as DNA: TGTGCCAGCAGACCCGAGTCCGGGAACACCGGGGAGCTGTTTTTT. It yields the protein CASRPESGNTGELFF. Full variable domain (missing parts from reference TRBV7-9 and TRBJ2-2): DTGVSQNPRHKITKRGQNVTFRCDPISEHNRLYWYRQTLGQGPEFLTYFQNEAQLEKSRLLSDRFSAERPKGSFSTLEIQRTEQGDSAMYLCASRPESGNTGELFFGEGSRLTVL.

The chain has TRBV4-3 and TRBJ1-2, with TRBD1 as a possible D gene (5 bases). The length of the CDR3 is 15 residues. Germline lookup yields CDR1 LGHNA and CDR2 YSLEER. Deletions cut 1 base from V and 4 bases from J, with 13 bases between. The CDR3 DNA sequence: TGCGCCAGCAGCCAAGGAGGGTCGGGGGGCTATGGCTACACCTTC. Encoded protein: CASSQGGSGGYGYTF.

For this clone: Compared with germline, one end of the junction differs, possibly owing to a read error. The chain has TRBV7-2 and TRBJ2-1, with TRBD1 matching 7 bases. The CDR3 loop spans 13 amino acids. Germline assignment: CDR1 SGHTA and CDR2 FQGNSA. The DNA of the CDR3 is TGTGCCAGCAGCTTAGCACCAACAGGGGTGGGTGTCTTC. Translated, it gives CASSLAPTGVGVF.

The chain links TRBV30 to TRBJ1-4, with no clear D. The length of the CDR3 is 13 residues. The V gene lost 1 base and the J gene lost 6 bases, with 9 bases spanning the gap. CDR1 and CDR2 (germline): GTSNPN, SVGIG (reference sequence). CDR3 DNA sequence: TGTGCCTGGAGTGGTCAGGTAGATGAAAAACTGTTTTTT. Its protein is CAWSGQVDEKLFF.

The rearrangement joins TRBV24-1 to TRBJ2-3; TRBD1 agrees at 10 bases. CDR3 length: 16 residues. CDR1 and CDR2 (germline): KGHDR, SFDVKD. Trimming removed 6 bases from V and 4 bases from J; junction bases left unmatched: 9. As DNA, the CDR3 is TGTGCCACCAGTCGGACAGGGGGGTTGTATCCAGATACGCAGTATTTT. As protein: CATSRTGGLYPDTQYF.

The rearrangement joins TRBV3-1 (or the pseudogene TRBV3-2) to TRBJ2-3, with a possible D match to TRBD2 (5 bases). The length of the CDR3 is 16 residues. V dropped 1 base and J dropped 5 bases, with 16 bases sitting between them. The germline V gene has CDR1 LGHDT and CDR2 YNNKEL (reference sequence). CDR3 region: CASSQVGVGIEDTQYF. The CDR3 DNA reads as TGTGCCAGCAGCCAAGTTGGGGTCGGGATTGAAGATACGCAGTATTTT.